Each of the 13 T cell receptor beta chains below was sequenced from the same sample in a study of blood T cell repertoires in COVID-19. Profiled with immunoSEQ multiplex PCR; TCRdb holds only in-frame clones, not every one. Of some 79,000 clones in the sample, roughly 89% were seen once. Sequenced sample: peripheral blood. The receptor source for this set is a man between 65 and 85 years old with active or convalescent COVID-19.

The chain joins TRBV5-4 to TRBJ2-5; 8 bases line up with TRBD2. The CDR3 contains 15 residues. The germline V gene has CDR1 SGHNT and CDR2 YYREEE (reference sequence). With 2 bases clipped from V and 2 bases from J, the junction kept 5 bases outside the gene matches. The CDR3 DNA is TGTGCCAGCAGCTTTGGCGGACTAGCACAAGAGACCCAGTACTTC. Amino acids: CASSFGGLAQETQYF.

The J gene is TRBJ1-1, the V gene TRBV19, with D hard to call. The V and J ends lost 7 bases and 1 base respectively, with 13 bases between them. The CDR3 is made up of 14 amino acids. Per germline, CDR1 LNHDA and CDR2 SQIVND (reference sequence). This chain's CDR3 is CASKPNGWNTEAFF. The DNA for the CDR3 is TGTGCCAGTAAACCGAACGGTTGGAACACTGAAGCTTTCTTT.

The chain uses TRBV20-1 and TRBJ1-2; 10 positions agree with TRBD1. The CDR3 is 11 residues long. J gave up 11 bases and V 5 bases, and 5 bases lay outside the gene matches. CDR1 and CDR2 (germline): DFQATT, SNEGSKA (reference sequence). The DNA of the CDR3 is TGCAGTGCTCCGGGGGACAGGGGTTACACCTTC. The encoded protein is CSAPGDRGYTF.

To note about this clone: This specimen includes other DNA sequences encoding the same CDR3. This sequence joins TRBV2 and TRBJ1-5; 9 positions agree with TRBD1. The CDR3 consists of 14 residues. The V gene end was trimmed by 4 bases and the J gene end by 2 bases; junction bases not matched to a gene: 0. Germline V gene data show CDR1 as SNHLY and CDR2 as FYNNEI. The CDR3, as DNA: TGTGCCAGCAGTGGGACAGGGGGCAATCAGCCCCAGCATTTT. Translation gives CASSGTGGNQPQHF.

This rearrangement joins TRBV9 to TRBJ2-3; D uncertain. With 3 bases removed from V and 0 bases from J, the gap between germline ends came to 8 bases. Germline CDR1 SGDLS, CDR2 YYNGEE. CDR3 length: 14 amino acids. The CDR3 here is CASSEFTSTDTQYF. CDR3 in DNA: TGTGCCAGCAGCGAGTTCACTAGCACAGATACGCAGTATTTT.

The J gene is TRBJ2-5, the V gene TRBV5-8; TRBD1 matches at 7 bases. Looked up from germline, CDR1 is SGHTS and CDR2 is YDEGEE. After removal of 5 bases from V and 5 bases from J, the junction contained 9 bases not matched to a gene. The CDR3 has 14 residues. Here the CDR3 reads CASSFDRVGETQYF. CDR3 nucleotide sequence: TGTGCCAGCAGTTTTGACAGGGTCGGGGAGACCCAGTACTTC.

This chain links TRBV6-5 with TRBJ1-4; 7 bases agree with TRBD1. Trimming at V came to 6 bases and at J to 8 bases, leaving 9 bases not matched to a gene. CDR1 is MNHEY and CDR2 is SVGAGI in the germline V gene. CDR3 length: 14 amino acids. The CDR3 nucleotides read TGTGCCAGCAGATTAGACAGGGTTGGCGAAAAACTGTTTTTT. Its translation is CASRLDRVGEKLFF.

The CDR3 coding sequence is TGCGCCAGCAGCGTGGAGGGGTCATCCTACACTGAAGCTTTCTTT. The encoded protein is CASSVEGSSYTEAFF. The chain carries TRBV5-1 and TRBJ1-1; possible D gene TRBD1, 5 bases. CDR1 and CDR2 from the germline V gene are SGHRS and YFSETQ. The length of the CDR3 is 15 residues. V shed 4 bases and J shed 3 bases, with 16 bases lying between them.

The chain has TRBV4-2 and TRBJ1-6; 9 bases line up with TRBD1. Germline loops: CDR1 LGHNA, CDR2 YNFKEQ. The CDR3 length is 14 residues. V dropped 5 bases and J dropped 8; count of bases not matched to a gene: 4. The CDR3 region has the DNA TGTGCCAGCAGCTCACAGGGGGCTGATTCACCCCTCCACTTT. Its protein product is CASSSQGADSPLHF.

The V call is TRBV6-1, the J call TRBJ2-2; TRBD1 matches 9 bases. The germline V gene encodes CDR1 MNHNS and CDR2 SASEGT. V was pared by 2 bases and J by 1 base, with 11 bases of the junction left unmatched. This CDR3 spans 19 amino acids. The CDR3 sequence: CASSEREQGASGNTGELFF. The CDR3, as DNA: TGTGCCAGCAGTGAAAGGGAACAGGGGGCAAGCGGGAACACCGGGGAGCTGTTTTTT.

The chain is built from TRBV18 and TRBJ2-5, with TRBD2 matching 13 bases. The CDR3 covers 14 residues. V shed 3 bases and J 5 bases; nucleotides not matched to a gene: 0. Germline CDR1 KGHSH, CDR2 LQKENI. In DNA, the CDR3 is TGTGCCAGCTCACCGACTAGCGGGAGGGAGACCCAGTACTTC. Encoded protein: CASSPTSGRETQYF.

The chain couples TRBV6-5 to TRBJ1-5, with D perhaps TRBD1 (6 bases). CDR3 length equals 15 residues. Deletions cut 7 bases from V and 3 bases from J, with 16 bases between. In germline, CDR1 is MNHEY, CDR2 SVGAGI. The CDR3 nucleotides read TGTGCCAGCACTCTAGCGGGGGACATCAATCAGCCCCAGCATTTT. Encoded protein: CASTLAGDINQPQHF.

The V call is TRBV5-1, the J call TRBJ2-6; tentatively, D is TRBD1 (6 bases). The CDR3 has 15 amino acids. CDR1 and CDR2 (germline): SGHRS, YFSETQ. Trimming cost V 3 bases and J 1 base, with 8 bases left between them. The CDR3 region has the DNA TGCGCCAGCAGCTCAGACAGGTCTGGGGCCAACGTCCTGACTTTC. This encodes CASSSDRSGANVLTF.